This TCR beta chain was captured by sequencing in a study of blood T cell repertoires in COVID-19. This study enrolled people aged about 18 to 100 from under 25 US geographic areas. Repertoires were generated with immunoSEQ multiplex PCR, while TCRdb's copy carries only in-frame clones and drops some. The table shows 150,000 to 200,000 clones, with roughly 84% occurring only once. The CDR3 spans 14 residues. Deletions cut 3 bases from V and 10 bases from J, with 13 bases between. From germline, CDR1 is KGHSH and CDR2 LQKENI. The chain is built from TRBV18 and TRBJ2-6; D is possibly TRBD2 (5 bases). What was sequenced was PBMCs or T cells enriched from blood (not recorded which). The clonotype was recovered from a man between 65 and 85 years old who had been exposed to COVID-19. The CDR3 bases are TGTGCCAGCTCACCCACCGGGATACCGAACGTCCTGACTTTC. It specifies CASSPTGIPNVLTF.